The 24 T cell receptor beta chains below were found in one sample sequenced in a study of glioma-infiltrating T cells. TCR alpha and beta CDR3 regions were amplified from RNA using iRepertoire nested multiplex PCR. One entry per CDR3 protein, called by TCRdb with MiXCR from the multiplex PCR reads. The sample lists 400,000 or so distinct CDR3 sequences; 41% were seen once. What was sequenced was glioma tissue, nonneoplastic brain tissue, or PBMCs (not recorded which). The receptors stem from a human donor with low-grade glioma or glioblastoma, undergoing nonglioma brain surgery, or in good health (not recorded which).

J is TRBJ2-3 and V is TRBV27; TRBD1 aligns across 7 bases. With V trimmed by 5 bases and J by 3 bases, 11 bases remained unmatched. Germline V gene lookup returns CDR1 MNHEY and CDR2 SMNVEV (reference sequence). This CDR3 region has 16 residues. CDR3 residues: CASSTPGQSWTDTQYF. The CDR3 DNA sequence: TGTGCCAGCAGTACCCCGGGACAGAGTTGGACAGATACGCAGTATTTT.

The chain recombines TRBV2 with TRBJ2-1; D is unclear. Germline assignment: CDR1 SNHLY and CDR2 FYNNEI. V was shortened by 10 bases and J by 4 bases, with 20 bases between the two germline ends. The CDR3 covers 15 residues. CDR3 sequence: CATRDFIGTYNEQFF. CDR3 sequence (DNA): TGTGCCACCCGAGATTTTATCGGAACTTACAATGAGCAGTTCTTC.

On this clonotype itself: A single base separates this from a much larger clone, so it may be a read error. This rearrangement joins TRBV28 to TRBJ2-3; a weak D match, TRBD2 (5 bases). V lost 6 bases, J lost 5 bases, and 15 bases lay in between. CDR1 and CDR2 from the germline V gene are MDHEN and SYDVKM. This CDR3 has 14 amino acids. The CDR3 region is CASSPSYMEDTQYF. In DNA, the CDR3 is TGTGCCAGCAGCCCTAGCTATATGGAAGATACGCAGTATTTT.

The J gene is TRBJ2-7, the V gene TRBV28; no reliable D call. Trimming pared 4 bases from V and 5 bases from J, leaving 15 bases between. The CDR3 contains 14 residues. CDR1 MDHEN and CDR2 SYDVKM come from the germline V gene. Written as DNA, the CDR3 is TGTGCCAGCAGTTCTCGTGGAGAGCGTCACGAGCAGTACTTC. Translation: CASSSRGERHEQYF.

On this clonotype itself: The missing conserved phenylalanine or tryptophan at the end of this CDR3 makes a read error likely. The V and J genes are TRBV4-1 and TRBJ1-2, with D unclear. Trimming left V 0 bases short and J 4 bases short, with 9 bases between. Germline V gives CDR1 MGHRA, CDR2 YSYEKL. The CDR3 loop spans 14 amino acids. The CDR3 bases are TGCGCCAGCAGCCAAGATATCGGCACCTATGGCTACACCTTA. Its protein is CASSQDIGTYGYTL.

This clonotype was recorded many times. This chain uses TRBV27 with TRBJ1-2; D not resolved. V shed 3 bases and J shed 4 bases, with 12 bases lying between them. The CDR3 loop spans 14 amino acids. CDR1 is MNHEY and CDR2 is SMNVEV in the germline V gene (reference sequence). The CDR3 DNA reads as TGTGCCAGCAGTTTCAGGTCTCCCTCCTATGGCTACACCTTC. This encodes CASSFRSPSYGYTF.

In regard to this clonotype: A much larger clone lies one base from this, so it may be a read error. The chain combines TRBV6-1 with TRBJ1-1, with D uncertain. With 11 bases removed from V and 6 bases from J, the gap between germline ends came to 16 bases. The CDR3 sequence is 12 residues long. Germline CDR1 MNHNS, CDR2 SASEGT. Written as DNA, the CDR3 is TGTGCCGGCACCCGCAAGGGTCCTGAAGCTTTCTTT. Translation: CAGTRKGPEAFF.

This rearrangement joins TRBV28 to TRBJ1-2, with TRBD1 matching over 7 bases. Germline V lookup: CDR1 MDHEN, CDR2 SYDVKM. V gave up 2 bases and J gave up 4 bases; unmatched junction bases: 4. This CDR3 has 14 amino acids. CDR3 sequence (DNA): TGTGCCAGCAGTTTAGGGACAGAACTCTATGGCTACACCTTC. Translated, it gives CASSLGTELYGYTF.

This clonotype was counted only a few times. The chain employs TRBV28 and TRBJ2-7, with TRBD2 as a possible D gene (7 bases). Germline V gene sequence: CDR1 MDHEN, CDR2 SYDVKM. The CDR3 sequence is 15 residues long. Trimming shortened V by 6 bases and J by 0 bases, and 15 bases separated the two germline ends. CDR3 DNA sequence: TGTGCCAGCAGCATAGGGGGGAGGGCCTCCTACGAGCAGTACTTC. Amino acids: CASSIGGRASYEQYF.

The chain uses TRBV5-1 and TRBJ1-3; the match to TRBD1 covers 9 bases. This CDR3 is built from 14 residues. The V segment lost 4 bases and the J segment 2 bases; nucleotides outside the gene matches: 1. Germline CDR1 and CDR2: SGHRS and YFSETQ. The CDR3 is CASSRQGAGNTIYF. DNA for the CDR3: TGCGCCAGCAGCCGACAGGGGGCTGGAAACACCATATATTTT.

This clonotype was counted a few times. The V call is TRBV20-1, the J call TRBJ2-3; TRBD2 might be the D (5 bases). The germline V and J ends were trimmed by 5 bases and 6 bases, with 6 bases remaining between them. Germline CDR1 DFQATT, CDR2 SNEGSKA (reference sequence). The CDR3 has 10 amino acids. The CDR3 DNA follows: TGCAGTGCTTCGGGGGATACGCAGTATTTT. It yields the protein CSASGDTQYF.

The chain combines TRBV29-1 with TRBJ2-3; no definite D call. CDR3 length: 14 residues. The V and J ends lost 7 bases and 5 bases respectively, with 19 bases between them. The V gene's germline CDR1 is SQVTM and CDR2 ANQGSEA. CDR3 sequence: CSATTRNWGDTQYF. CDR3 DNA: TGCAGCGCCACCACCAGAAACTGGGGAGATACGCAGTATTTT.

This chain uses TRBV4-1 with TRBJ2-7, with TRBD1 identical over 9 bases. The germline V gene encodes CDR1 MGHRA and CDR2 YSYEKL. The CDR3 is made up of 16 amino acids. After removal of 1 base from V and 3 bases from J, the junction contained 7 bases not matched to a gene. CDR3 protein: CASSQGTGTGNYEQYF. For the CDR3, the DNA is TGCGCCAGCAGCCAAGGAACCGGGACAGGGAACTACGAGCAGTACTTC.

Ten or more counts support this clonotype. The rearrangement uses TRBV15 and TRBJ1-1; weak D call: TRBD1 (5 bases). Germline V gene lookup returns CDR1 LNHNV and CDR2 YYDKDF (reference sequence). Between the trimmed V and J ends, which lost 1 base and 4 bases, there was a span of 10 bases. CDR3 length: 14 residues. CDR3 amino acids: CATSRGREGTEAFF. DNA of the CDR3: TGTGCCACCAGCAGAGGCAGGGAGGGCACTGAAGCTTTCTTT.

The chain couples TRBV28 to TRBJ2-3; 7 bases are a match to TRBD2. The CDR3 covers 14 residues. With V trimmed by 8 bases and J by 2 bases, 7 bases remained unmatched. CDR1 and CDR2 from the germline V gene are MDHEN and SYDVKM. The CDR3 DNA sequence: TGTGCCAGCGGTACTAGCGACTACACAGATACGCAGTATTTT. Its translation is CASGTSDYTDTQYF.

The CDR3 reads CASSQRSGTPSSYNEQFF. CDR3 DNA sequence: TGTGCCAGCAGCCAACGGTCCGGGACCCCAAGCTCCTACAATGAGCAGTTCTTC. The chain uses TRBV4-2 and TRBJ2-1; D assignment may be TRBD1 or TRBD2 (5 bases each). Trimming shortened V by 2 bases and J by 0 bases, and 17 bases separated the two germline ends. CDR3 size: 18 residues. Germline loops: CDR1 LGHNA, CDR2 YNFKEQ.

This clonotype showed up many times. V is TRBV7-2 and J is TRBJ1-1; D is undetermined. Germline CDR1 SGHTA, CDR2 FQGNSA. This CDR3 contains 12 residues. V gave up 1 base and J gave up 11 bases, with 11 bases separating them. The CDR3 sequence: CASSLGSRLAFF. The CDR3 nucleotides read TGTGCCAGCAGCTTAGGATCCCGTTTGGCTTTCTTT.

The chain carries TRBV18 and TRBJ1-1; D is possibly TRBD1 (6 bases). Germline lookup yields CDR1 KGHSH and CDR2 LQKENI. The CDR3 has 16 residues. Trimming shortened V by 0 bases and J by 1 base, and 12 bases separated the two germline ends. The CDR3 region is CASSPPGGARNTEAFF. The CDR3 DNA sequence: TGTGCCAGCTCACCACCCGGGGGGGCCCGGAACACTGAAGCTTTCTTT.

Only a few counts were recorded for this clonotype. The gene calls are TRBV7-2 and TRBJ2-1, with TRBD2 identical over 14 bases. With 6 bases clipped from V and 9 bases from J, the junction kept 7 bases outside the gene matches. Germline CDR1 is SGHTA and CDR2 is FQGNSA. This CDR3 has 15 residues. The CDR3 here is CASSYRLAGGSEQFF. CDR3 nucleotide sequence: TGTGCCAGCAGTTACCGACTAGCGGGGGGGAGTGAGCAGTTCTTC.

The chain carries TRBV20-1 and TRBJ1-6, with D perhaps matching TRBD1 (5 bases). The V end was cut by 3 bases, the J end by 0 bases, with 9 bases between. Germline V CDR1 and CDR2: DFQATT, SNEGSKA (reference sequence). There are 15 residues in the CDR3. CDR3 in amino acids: CSARGLGSYNSPLHF. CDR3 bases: TGCAGTGCTAGGGGACTTGGCTCCTATAATTCACCCCTCCACTTT.

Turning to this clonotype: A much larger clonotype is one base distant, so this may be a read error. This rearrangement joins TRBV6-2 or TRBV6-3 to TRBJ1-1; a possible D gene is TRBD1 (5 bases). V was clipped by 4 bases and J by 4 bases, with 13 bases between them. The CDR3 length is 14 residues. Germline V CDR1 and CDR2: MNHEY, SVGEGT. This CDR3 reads CASSSGRGTTEAFF. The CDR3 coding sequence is TGTGCCAGCAGTTCCGGGAGAGGGACCACTGAAGCTTTCTTT.

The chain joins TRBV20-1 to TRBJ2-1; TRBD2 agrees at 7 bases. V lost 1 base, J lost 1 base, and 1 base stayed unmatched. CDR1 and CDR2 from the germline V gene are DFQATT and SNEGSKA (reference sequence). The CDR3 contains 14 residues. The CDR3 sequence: CSARGGRSYNEQFF. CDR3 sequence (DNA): TGCAGTGCTAGAGGCGGGAGATCCTACAATGAGCAGTTCTTC.

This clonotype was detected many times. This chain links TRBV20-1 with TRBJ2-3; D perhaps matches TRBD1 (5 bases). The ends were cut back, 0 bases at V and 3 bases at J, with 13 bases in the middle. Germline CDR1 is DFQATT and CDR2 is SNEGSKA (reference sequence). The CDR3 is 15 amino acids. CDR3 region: CSARDPRDVTDTQYF. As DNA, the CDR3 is TGCAGTGCTAGAGATCCCAGGGATGTTACAGATACGCAGTATTTT.

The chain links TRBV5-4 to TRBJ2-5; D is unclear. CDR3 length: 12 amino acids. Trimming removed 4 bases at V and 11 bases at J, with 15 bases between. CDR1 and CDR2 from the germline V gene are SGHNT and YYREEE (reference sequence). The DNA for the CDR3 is TGTGCCAGCAGCCGGAATGGGGAAGTGCAGTACTTC. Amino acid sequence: CASSRNGEVQYF.